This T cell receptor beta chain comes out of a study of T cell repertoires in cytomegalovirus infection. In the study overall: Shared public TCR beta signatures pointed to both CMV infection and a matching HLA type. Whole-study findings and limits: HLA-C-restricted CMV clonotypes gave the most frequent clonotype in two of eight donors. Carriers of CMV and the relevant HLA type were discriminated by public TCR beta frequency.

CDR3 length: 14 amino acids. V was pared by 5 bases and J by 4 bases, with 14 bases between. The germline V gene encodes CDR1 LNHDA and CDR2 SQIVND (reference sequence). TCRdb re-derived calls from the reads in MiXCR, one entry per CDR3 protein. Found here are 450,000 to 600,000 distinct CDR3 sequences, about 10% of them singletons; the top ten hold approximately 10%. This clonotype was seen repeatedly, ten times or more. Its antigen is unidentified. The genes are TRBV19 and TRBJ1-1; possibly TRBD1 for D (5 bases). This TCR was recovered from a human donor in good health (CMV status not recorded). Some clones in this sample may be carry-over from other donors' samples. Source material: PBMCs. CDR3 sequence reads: CASSATGSPTEAFF. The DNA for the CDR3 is TGTGCCAGTAGTGCTACAGGTTCTCCCACTGAAGCTTTCTTT.